The source of this T cell receptor beta chain is a study of blood T cell repertoires in COVID-19. Study summary: PBMCs, B-cell-depleted T cells, or T cells provided the cDNA or gDNA that made up the material.

Repertoires were generated with immunoSEQ multiplex PCR, while TCRdb's copy carries only in-frame clones and drops some. The table records about 68,000 clones, 86% of them present only once. The sequencing sample was made of peripheral blood. The receptor's source is a young man with acute or convalescent COVID-19.

The CDR3 sequence is CASSSPEGRGAGTIYF. In DNA, the CDR3 is TGTGCCAGCAGTTCTCCTGAGGGGCGGGGAGCAGGCACCATATATTTT. The V gene is TRBV2, the J gene TRBJ1-3, with D maybe TRBD1 (5 bases). V lost 5 bases to trimming and J lost 9 bases, with 23 bases between them. The CDR3 is 16 amino acids. Germline assignment: CDR1 SNHLY and CDR2 FYNNEI.